These 18 T cell receptor beta chains were all obtained from the same sample, sequenced in a study of control samples from healthy donors and cancer patients (dated by TCRdb to 2019 to 2021). Library prep was done by the immunoSEQ multiplex PCR assay. Held by TCRdb, this immuneACCESS table contains in-frame sequences only and omits some clones. Under half of the omission traces to an unresolved V gene where checked; the cause of the rest is unknown. The sample table records 65,000 to 85,000 clones; roughly 89% of these occur just once. Over 9% of the sample is held by the ten biggest clonotypes. Sequenced: PBMCs. The receptors were sampled from a woman aged 45-60 years with colorectal cancer.

This chain joins TRBV5-6 and TRBJ2-1, with TRBD1 matching 8 bases. Germline loops: CDR1 SGHDT, CDR2 YYEEEE. V shed 0 bases and J 8 bases; nucleotides not matched to a gene: 7. This CDR3 spans 15 amino acids. The CDR3 spells CASSLVGQGGDEQFF. In DNA, the CDR3 is TGTGCCAGCAGCTTGGTCGGACAGGGAGGCGATGAGCAGTTCTTC.

The chain combines TRBV13 with TRBJ2-6; D not resolved. CDR1 is PRHDT, CDR2 FYEKMQ, per germline (reference sequence). Trimming removed 5 bases from V and 4 bases from J, with 12 bases in between. This CDR3 comprises 15 residues. DNA for the CDR3: TGTGCCAGCAGCCCAGACCCCCGGGGGGCCAACGTCCTGACTTTC. As protein: CASSPDPRGANVLTF.

This sequence joins TRBV28 and TRBJ2-5; D uncertain. The length of the CDR3 is 14 residues. V lost 4 bases, J lost 5 bases, and 14 bases lay in between. The germline V gene has CDR1 MDHEN and CDR2 SYDVKM. The CDR3 DNA sequence: TGTGCCAGCAGTTCACGGGCTACGCGGGAGACCCAGTACTTC. Its protein product is CASSSRATRETQYF.

This clone was seen only once. The chain couples TRBV15 to TRBJ1-5; 8 bases agree with TRBD1. Trimming at V came to 3 bases and at J to 2 bases, leaving 12 bases not matched to a gene. Germline V gene lookup returns CDR1 LNHNV and CDR2 YYDKDF (reference sequence). The CDR3 is 18 residues long. The DNA for the CDR3 is TGTGCCACCAGCAGCGGGGGCAGGGGGCATGGGGGCAATCAGCCCCAGCATTTT. The encoded protein is CATSSGGRGHGGNQPQHF.

CDR3 residues: CASSSPGQYEAFF. In DNA, the CDR3 is TGCGCCAGCAGCTCTCCTGGACAGTATGAAGCTTTCTTT. This sequence joins TRBV5-1 and TRBJ1-1, with D possibly TRBD1 on 6 matching bases. Germline CDR1 is SGHRS and CDR2 is YFSETQ. The CDR3 spans 13 residues. V was trimmed by 3 bases and J by 7 bases, leaving 13 bases between them.

The CDR3: CASSRSGITDTQYF. CDR3 in DNA: TGTGCCAGCAGCCGAAGCGGGATCACAGATACGCAGTATTTT. This chain joins TRBV6-2 or TRBV6-3 and TRBJ2-3, with 7 nucleotides matching TRBD2. The CDR3 length is 14 residues. Per germline, CDR1 MNHEY and CDR2 SVGEGT. With V trimmed by 6 bases and J by 2 bases, 5 bases remained unmatched.

This rearrangement joins TRBV9 to TRBJ1-4; 9 bases match TRBD1. The CDR3 has 16 amino acids. The germline CDR1 and CDR2 sequences are SGDLS and YYNGEE. V gave up 3 bases and J gave up 2 bases; unmatched junction bases: 5. The CDR3 region is CASSAPTGGTNEKLFF. The CDR3 DNA reads TGTGCCAGCAGCGCCCCGACAGGGGGTACTAATGAAAAACTGTTTTTT.

J is TRBJ2-5 and V is TRBV19; 8 nucleotides line up with TRBD1. This CDR3 region has 14 residues. V shed 5 bases, J shed 3 bases, and the junction held 5 bases outside the gene matches. The V gene's germline CDR1 is LNHDA and CDR2 SQIVND (reference sequence). CDR3 bases: TGTGCCAGTAGTGCCCTGACAGGGGAAGAGACCCAGTACTTC. Translated: CASSALTGEETQYF.

This clone showed up just a few times. The rearrangement links TRBV30 to TRBJ2-1; D might be TRBD2 (5 bases). The CDR3 loop spans 16 amino acids. Trimming stripped 0 bases from V and 0 bases from J, with 12 bases between. Per the germline V gene, CDR1 is GTSNPN and CDR2 is SVGIG (reference sequence). Here the CDR3 reads CAWSVRGLSSYNEQFF. Written as DNA, the CDR3 is TGTGCCTGGAGTGTACGGGGTTTGAGCTCCTACAATGAGCAGTTCTTC.

The rearrangement joins TRBV10-1 to TRBJ1-2; TRBD1 aligns across 10 bases. The V gene end was trimmed by 4 bases and the J gene end by 7 bases; junction bases not matched to a gene: 3. The V gene's germline CDR1 is WNHNN and CDR2 SYGVQD (reference sequence). The CDR3 has 13 amino acids. CDR3 sequence: CASSVGQGTGYTF. As DNA, the CDR3 is TGCGCCAGCAGTGTGGGACAGGGGACTGGCTACACCTTC.

The chain combines TRBV20-1 with TRBJ2-7; D is possibly TRBD1 (5 bases). V lost 3 bases and J lost 2, with 5 bases in between. Per the germline V gene, CDR1 is DFQATT and CDR2 is SNEGSKA (reference sequence). The CDR3 covers 11 residues. The chain's CDR3 is CSARDTYEQYV. In DNA, the CDR3 is TGCAGTGCTAGGGACACCTACGAGCAGTACGTC.

The rearrangement links TRBV3-1 (or the pseudogene TRBV3-2) to TRBJ2-3; 7 bases agree with TRBD1. Germline lookup yields CDR1 LGHDT and CDR2 YNNKEL (reference sequence). The CDR3 length is 16 residues. V dropped 4 bases and J dropped 0; count of bases not matched to a gene: 7. The CDR3 region is CASSRNRGSSTDTQYF. As DNA, the CDR3 is TGTGCCAGCAGCCGAAACAGGGGATCTAGCACAGATACGCAGTATTTT.

V and J are TRBV5-1 and TRBJ1-2; unclear D gene. The CDR3 spans 14 residues. Per germline, CDR1 SGHRS and CDR2 YFSETQ. Trimming took 0 bases from V and 4 from J, leaving 10 bases between them. The CDR3: CASSLEGSLYGYTF. As DNA, the CDR3 is TGCGCCAGCAGCTTGGAGGGCAGTCTCTATGGCTACACCTTC. The full variable domain, with the rest looked up from reference TRBV5-1 and TRBJ1-2, is KAGVTQTPRYLIKTRGQQVTLSCSPISGHRSVSWYQQTPGQGLQFLFEYFSETQRNKGNFPGRFSGRQFSNSRSEMNVSTLELGDSALYLCASSLEGSLYGYTFGSGTRLTVV.

The chain joins TRBV6-1 to TRBJ1-6; D gene unclear. Trimming shortened V by 0 bases and J by 14 bases, and 11 bases separated the two germline ends. The germline gives CDR1 MNHNS, CDR2 SASEGT. The CDR3 loop spans 13 amino acids. The CDR3 spells CASSEAVSETLHF. The CDR3 DNA follows: TGTGCCAGCAGTGAAGCGGTGTCGGAAACCCTCCACTTT.

This sequence joins TRBV28 and TRBJ2-5; no clear D gene. Trimming cost V 7 bases and J 1 base, with 13 bases left between them. This CDR3 spans 14 amino acids. CDR1 MDHEN and CDR2 SYDVKM come from the germline V gene. In nucleotides, the CDR3 is TGTGCCAGCAAGGTTGAAGAACCCCAAGAGACCCAGTACTTC. As protein: CASKVEEPQETQYF.

The rearrangement uses TRBV15 and TRBJ1-6, with unresolved D. Germline V gene data show CDR1 as LNHNV and CDR2 as YYDKDF (reference sequence). Trimming stripped 0 bases from V and 10 bases from J, with 7 bases between. This CDR3 contains 13 residues. CDR3 DNA: TGTGCCACCAGCAGAGATCCGGGGTCACCCCTCCACTTT. Translated, it gives CATSRDPGSPLHF.

This sequence joins TRBV11-3 and TRBJ2-1, with TRBD1 as a possible D gene (5 bases). With 5 bases removed from V and 2 bases from J, the gap between germline ends came to 13 bases. In germline, CDR1 is SGHNT, CDR2 YENEEA. The CDR3 sequence is 15 residues long. Here the CDR3 DNA reads TGTGCCAGCAGCCCCCAAGGGGCCACCTACAATGAGCAGTTCTTC. It is translated as CASSPQGATYNEQFF.

This clone was observed once. This chain uses TRBV14 with TRBJ2-3; tentative D call: TRBD1 (6 bases). The CDR3 extends over 13 amino acids. From germline, CDR1 is SGHDN and CDR2 FVKESK. The V end was cut by 4 bases, the J end by 5 bases, with 10 bases between. The CDR3 here is CASSRRTEDTQYF. The CDR3 nucleotides are TGTGCCAGCAGCCGCCGGACAGAAGATACGCAGTATTTT.